A single sample is the source of the 7 T cell receptor beta chains below, sequenced in a study of molecular identifiers for immune sequencing clone quantification. From the PCR reads, TCRdb called clonotypes with MiXCR, one entry per CDR3 protein. The sample contains hundreds of thousands of distinct CDR3 sequences, about 25% of which appear only once. The sample comprised naive CD8+ T cells from blood, with Jurkat cell RNA spiked in. Subset meaning: FACS-sorted CD8+CD4-CCR7+CD45RA+ naive T cells. Receptor source: a human donor in good health. Some libraries in this study had Jurkat cell RNA spiked in.

This clonotype was observed at least ten times. J is TRBJ1-3 and V is TRBV28; D not certain. Germline-derived CDR1 and CDR2 are MDHEN and SYDVKM. The CDR3 is 13 residues long. V lost 3 bases, J lost 4 bases, and 7 bases lay in between. The DNA of the CDR3 is TGTGCCAGCAGTTTTTCCAGAGGAAACACCATATATTTT. Translated: CASSFSRGNTIYF.

In the case of this clonotype: A much larger clonotype is one base distant, so this may be a read error. This CDR3 fails to terminate in the conserved phenylalanine or tryptophan, so it likely reflects a read error. This chain connects TRBV29-1 to TRBJ1-1, with D possibly being TRBD1 (6 bases). The CDR3 spans 12 residues. CDR1 is SQVTM, CDR2 ANQGSEA, per germline. Trimming took off 3 bases at V and 6 bases at J, with 11 bases between the two ends. The CDR3 nucleotides are TGCAGCGTTGATCAGGGGTCTGCTGAAGCTTTCCTT. Residues: CSVDQGSAEAFL.

This clonotype was counted many times. This chain joins TRBV25-1 and TRBJ2-7; no clear D gene. The CDR3 spans 15 residues. CDR1 is MGHDK, CDR2 SYGVNS, per germline. V lost 3 bases and J 0 bases, leaving 12 bases between the germline ends. The CDR3: CASSDPSRPSYEQYF. CDR3 nucleotides: TGTGCCAGCAGTGATCCCAGCAGGCCCTCCTACGAGCAGTACTTC.

This clonotype was detected ten times or more. The chain links TRBV7-9 to TRBJ2-6; D may be TRBD1 (7 bases). This CDR3 comprises 16 residues. Trimming left V 5 bases short and J 2 bases short, with 13 bases between. Germline lookup yields CDR1 SEHNR and CDR2 FQNEAQ (reference sequence). CDR3 region: CASSLRGTAGANVLTF. In nucleotides, the CDR3 is TGTGCCAGCAGCCTACGGGGGACAGCTGGGGCCAACGTCCTGACTTTC.

The chain has TRBV4-3 and TRBJ2-1, with 10 positions matching TRBD1. Germline V lookup: CDR1 LGHNA, CDR2 YSLEER. The CDR3 is made up of 15 amino acids. The ends lost 4 bases at V and 8 bases at J; junction bases unmatched: 8. In DNA, the CDR3 is TGCGCCAGCAGCCTGGACAGGGGGTTTTTGTATGAGCAGTTCTTC. This translates into CASSLDRGFLYEQFF.

This clonotype was detected ten times or more. The rearrangement links TRBV7-9 to TRBJ2-2; weak D call: TRBD1 (5 bases). The CDR3 consists of 16 residues. CDR1 and CDR2 from the germline V gene are SEHNR and FQNEAQ (reference sequence). Deletions cut 5 bases from V and 6 bases from J, with 19 bases between. CDR3 loop: CASSPTQTDPAGELFF. The CDR3, as DNA: TGTGCCAGCAGCCCAACCCAGACAGATCCGGCCGGGGAGCTGTTTTTT.

This clonotype has ten or more counts. The V and J genes are TRBV12-3 or TRBV12-4 and TRBJ2-3, with D perhaps TRBD1 or TRBD2 (5 bases each). The CDR3 length is 19 residues. V lost 4 bases and J 0 bases, leaving 23 bases between the germline ends. CDR3 nucleotides: TGTGCCAGCAGTTCGAGATGGGGGATTGAGGTAAAAAGCACAGATACGCAGTATTTT. It is translated as CASSSRWGIEVKSTDTQYF.